This TCR beta chain was profiled in a study of Ad26.COV2.S vaccination and SARS-CoV-2 variants. Study-level background: Intramuscularly, Ad26.COV2.S was given either once or twice, 56 days apart.

Profiled with immunoSEQ multiplex PCR; TCRdb holds only in-frame clones, not every one. The table has about 400,000 clones, around nine tenths seen once. Treatment in this sample: approximately 18 received Ad26.COV2.S at low or high dose, single or two shots; a few received placebo; per-sample allocation not given. Specimen acquisition occurred on day 63 following the initial vaccine or placebo injection. CDR1 is MNHNS, CDR2 SASEGT, per germline. V gave up 0 bases and J gave up 1 base, with 4 bases separating them. The CDR3 runs to 15 residues. This chain connects TRBV6-1 to TRBJ2-6; D not certain. Sequenced here: peripheral blood, sampled in a trial of Ad26.COV2.S vaccine versus placebo. The origin of this receptor is a person aged 18-65 years who received the Ad26.COV2.S COVID-19 vaccine or a placebo. CDR3 nucleotides: TGTGCCAGCAGTGAAGCACAGTCTGGGGCCAACGTCCTGACTTTC. Its translation is CASSEAQSGANVLTF.